This TCR beta chain was sequenced in a study of shared clonotypes between healthy human individuals (dated by TCRdb to between 2020 and 2021). Study-level background: The cohort comprised a couple of women and a few men aged 18 to 49 years. Between about 0.85 and 9.5 billion PBMCs per donor were obtained by leukapheresis. To increase sequencing depth and limit assay-specific biases, TCR repertoire library preparation and sequencing were carried out by different laboratories using diverse techniques. The study deeply sequenced blood TCR repertoires of 5 or 6 healthy adults to estimate repertoire size and the extent of clonotype sharing between individuals.

The CDR3 goes from the cysteine to the phenylalanine over 14 residues. CDR3 DNA only is kept here, 42 bases in frame from base 1. Donors were healthy HIV-negative adults with no recently reported acute infections or vaccinations. Only Caucasian adults living in Nashville, Tennessee, USA were represented among the donors. In the unsorted samples, roughly 90 million PBMCs were counted, and genomic DNA was extracted using the QIAamp DNA Blood Mini kit. After blood collection by leukapheresis, PBMCs were isolated using Ficoll-Histopaque density gradient centrifugation and then cryopreserved in the vapor phase of liquid nitrogen. Worth noting for this clone: Its antigen is unknown. Per-base qualities were not stored, and no clone one base away is much larger.

Using the deep immunoSEQ assay, TCR CDR3 regions were amplified from genomic DNA by multiplex PCR. Genomic DNA extracted from each cell subset was distributed evenly over all wells of several immunoSEQ 96-well plates, and each plate served as one replicate. For unsorted PBMC, roughly 270 ng genomic DNA, equal to about 29,000 T cell genomes, was loaded into each replicate PCR. Ten immunoSEQ deep assay plates were used to sequence the unsorted PBMC genomic DNA. The purified libraries were quantified using a Qubit 3.0 fluorometer, sized with a Bioanalyzer 2100, and then quantified again using the KAPA Library Quantification kit. Every immunoSEQ 96-well plate was sequenced on a dedicated single-read 150-cycle Illumina NextSeq 550 flow cell. Per the original workflow: The immunoSEQ output contained only junctional sequences without quality scores, so filtering could not match that applied to full-length reads. To assign V/J genes and CDR3, sequences were annotated using PyIR, a Python wrapper for IgBLAST v1.9, with IMGT germline references. Reads were filtered out if the reads had weak V/J assignments (E-value above 1e-6), no CDR3, stop codons, out-of-frame junctions, or ambiguous translated residues. A V3J clonotype was defined by an identical inferred V gene, J gene, and CDR3 amino acid sequence. Percentage overlap between repertoires was computed as shared unique clonotypes divided by the size of the smaller repertoire. Three approaches were used to assess repertoire richness: RTK rarefaction, the Chao1 estimator, and Recon v2.1 estimates of unobserved clonotypes. Held by TCRdb, this immuneACCESS table contains in-frame sequences only and omits some clones. Under half of the omission traces to an unresolved V gene where checked; the cause of the rest is unknown. V, J and clone size derive from that table, while D and trimming were established from the DNA sequence. The sample yields 450,000 to 500,000 clones; 70% to 80% were counted once. In total, the top ten clones hold around 12% of the sample.

The full study reports these points: The genetic and exposure-history diversity represented was limited by the small number of donors. Pairwise subsampling led to the expectation that sequencing depth would affect the degree of clonotype sharing among donors. Sampling was restricted to blood, and TCR repertoires in tissue are likely to differ from TCR repertoires in blood.

Sequencing was done on a sample of PBMCs. The clonotype was recovered from a woman in her thirties or forties in good health. Some clones in this sample may be carry-over from other donors' samples. This chain joins TRBV21-1 to TRBJ1-2; the D segment call TRBD1 is taken from the table without a DNA check. TRBV21-1 is flagged as a pseudogene. The CDR3 protein: CASSKGGQLEGYTF. DNA sequence: TGTGCCAGCAGCAAAGGGGGACAGCTCGAGGGCTACACCTTC.